This TCR beta chain derives from a study of tumor and adjacent non-tumor tissue in lung cancer. The overall study: Patients comprised over 9 adenocarcinoma, 2 squamous cell carcinoma and 1 small cell lung cancer. Patients were aged roughly 30 to 76, approximately ten men and about five women, stage I to III.

The CDR3 contains 14 residues. Trimming left V 4 bases short and J 0 bases short, with 10 bases between. Germline V lookup: CDR1 DFQATT, CDR2 SNEGSKA (reference sequence). Comment on this clonotype: Its target is not known.

No cell sorting was done before RNA was extracted from the tissue. The library came from three nested PCR rounds adapted from ARM-PCR protocols. TCRdb reprocessed the multiplex PCR reads with MiXCR, giving one entry per CDR3 protein. The sample includes approximately 140,000 distinct CDR3 sequences, approximately 64% of them seen just once. Study-wide results and caveats: Significantly higher TCR diversity was found in tumor than normal lung. Higher tumor TCR diversity was associated with shorter survival.

The rearrangement uses TRBV20-1 and TRBJ2-4; D remains unclear. The source is a man aged 55-75 years with small cell lung cancer. The sequencing input was lung tumor tissue. CDR3: CSATGPLAKNIQYF. Written as DNA, the CDR3 is TGCAGTGCTACAGGTCCTTTAGCCAAAAACATTCAGTACTTC.